This T cell receptor (beta chain) was profiled in a study of blood T cell repertoires in COVID-19 (dated by TCRdb to the early 2020s). Background on the whole study: Collaborator samples came from the United States, Italy and Spain and covered acute and convalescent phases of COVID-19. The material from the prospective study consisted of cDNA or gDNA derived from T cells, B-cell-depleted T cells, or PBMCs. Sample metadata almost always included a de-identified subject ID, COVID-19 status, age in years and sex. Samples were obtained from the ongoing ImmuneRACE study (first 160 participants) and from over 1,000 subjects provided by 6 global collaborators. Where HLA class I and class II types were available, the types were taken from metadata supplied by the sample provider, not from assay-based typing. The repertoires were released in a freely available public database meant as a resource for research on the immune response to SARS-CoV-2. Deeply sampled blood TCRbeta repertoires from subjects exposed to, actively infected with, or recovered from COVID-19 were included in the dataset. Study-wide conclusions, independent of this receptor: Clinical and demographic metadata were provided uncurated, with the amount varying by source and participant.

Turning to this clone: Its specific antigen is unknown. No qualities accompany the bases; no much larger clone lies one base away.

Another Seattle source contributed samples from volunteer blood donors who had recovered from COVID-19. Collaborating institutions collected whole blood in K2EDTA tubes following their own protocols. For TCRbeta analysis, collaborators shipped samples as frozen whole blood, isolated PBMCs, or DNA extracted from either of those sample types. TCRbeta CDR3 regions were amplified from genomic DNA by means of the immunoSEQ Assay, a bias-controlled multiplex PCR. The authors processed their data as follows. The number of nucleated cells in each sample was estimated by amplification of reference gene primers within the assay. To quantify the absolute abundance of each unique TCRbeta CDR3 rearrangement, sequence reads were collapsed and filtered. Productive Simpson clonality was computed per sample as the square root of Simpson's diversity index over productive rearrangements. This immuneACCESS table, as held by TCRdb, lists in-frame sequences with V and J called but not all clones. Of the missing ones, under half trace to an unresolved V gene in checked studies; the others have no known cause. V, J and clone size reflect that table, while D and trimming were determined from the DNA. For this sample the table gives around 300,000 clones, of which 83% were detected only once. Approximately 9% of the sample is in the top ten clones.

V and J are truncated by 8 bases and 4 bases respectively, leaving an intervening sequence of 20 bases. The germline V gene specifies SGHVS as CDR1 and FQNEAQ as CDR2. The CDR3 goes from the cysteine to the phenylalanine over 15 residues. Left in the record is the CDR3 DNA by itself, 45 bases read in frame from the first base. Material for sequencing was peripheral blood. The receptor's source is a woman aged 45-65 years who had recovered from COVID-19. This chain joins TRBV7-8 to TRBJ1-2; the D segment could be TRBD1, given 6 matching bases. The DNA reads TGTGCCAGCGGGGCGGTAATGGGGGCGTCCTATGGCTACACCTTC. Translated, this is CASGAVMGASYGYTF. Reference TRBV7-8 and TRBJ1-2 genes cover what lies past the CDR3, so the full variable domain is GAGVSQSPRYKVAKRGQDVALRCDPISGHVSLFWYQQALGQGPEFLTYFQNEAQLDKSGLPSDRFFAERPEGSVSTLKIQRTQQEDSAVYLCASGAVMGASYGYTFGSGTRLTVV.